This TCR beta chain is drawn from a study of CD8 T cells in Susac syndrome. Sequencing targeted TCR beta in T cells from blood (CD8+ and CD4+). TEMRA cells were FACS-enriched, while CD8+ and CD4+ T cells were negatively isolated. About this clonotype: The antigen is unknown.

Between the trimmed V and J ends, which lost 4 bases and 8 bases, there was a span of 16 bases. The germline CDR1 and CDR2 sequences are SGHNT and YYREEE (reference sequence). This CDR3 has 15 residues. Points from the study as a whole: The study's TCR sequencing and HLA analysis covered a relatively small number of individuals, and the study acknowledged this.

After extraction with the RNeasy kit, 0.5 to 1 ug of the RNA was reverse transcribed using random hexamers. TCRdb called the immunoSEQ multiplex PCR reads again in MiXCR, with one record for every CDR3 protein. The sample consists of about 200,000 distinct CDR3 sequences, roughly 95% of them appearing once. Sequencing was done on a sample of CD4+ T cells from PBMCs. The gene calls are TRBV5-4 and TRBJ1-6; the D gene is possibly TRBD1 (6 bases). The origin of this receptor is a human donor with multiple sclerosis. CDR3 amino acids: CASSAFRDKYSPLHF. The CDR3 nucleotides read TGTGCCAGCAGCGCCTTCCGGGACAAATATTCACCCCTCCACTTT.